This TCR beta chain was obtained from a study of blood T cell repertoires in COVID-19 (TCRdb year 2020). A note on the overall study: Samples covering the acute and convalescent phases of COVID-19 were provided by collaborators in the United States, Italy and Spain. The material from the prospective study consisted of cDNA or gDNA derived from T cells, B-cell-depleted T cells, or PBMCs. The dataset comprised deeply sampled blood TCRbeta repertoires from subjects exposed to, actively infected with, or recovered from COVID-19. A freely available public database, intended as a resource for researchers studying the immune response to SARS-CoV-2, is where the repertoires were released. Samples were obtained from the ongoing ImmuneRACE study (first 160 participants) and from 950 to 1,500 subjects provided by 6 global collaborators. Sample metadata almost always included a de-identified subject ID, COVID-19 status, age in years and sex. Where available, HLA class I and class II types were taken from metadata supplied by the sample provider and were not determined by assay-based typing. Results the study describes overall, beyond this receptor: Clinical and demographic metadata were provided uncurated, with the amount varying by source and participant.

The immunoSEQ Assay, a bias-controlled multiplex PCR, was used to amplify TCRbeta CDR3 regions from genomic DNA. Concerning the study's data processing: Within the assay, amplification of reference gene primers was used to estimate how many nucleated cells each sample contained. Sequence reads were collapsed and filtered to measure the absolute abundance of every unique TCRbeta CDR3 rearrangement. Productive Simpson clonality was computed per sample as the square root of Simpson's diversity index over productive rearrangements. TCRdb took over this immuneACCESS table, retaining in-frame rearrangements with V and J assigned. Such tables are incomplete; in checked studies, under half of the missing clones stem from an unresolved V gene, and the remainder is unexplained. V and J calls plus clone size are reproduced from that table; the DNA served to infer D and trimming. The sample records under 300,000 clones, around 89% of which are singletons. Of the sample, under 9.5% falls within the top ten clones.

The CDR1 and CDR2 encoded by the germline V gene are LGHNA and YNFKEQ. Trimming removed 0 bases from V and 7 bases from J, leaving 9 bases between the germline ends. The CDR3 goes from the cysteine to the phenylalanine over 14 residues. The kept DNA is CDR3 alone, 42 bases in frame from the first base. This clone was detected only once. Its antigen has not been determined. No clone much larger than this one lies a single base away; base qualities are absent. In the prospective study, participants were 18 to 89 years old, resided in 20 to 30 geographic areas of the United States, and were enrolled through a virtual design. Cohort assignment in the prospective study relied on participant-reported clinical history from a screening survey and a study questionnaire. Recovered participants in ImmuneRACE Cohort 3 were defined by two consecutive negative NP/OP PCR tests, clearance by a healthcare professional, or resolution of symptoms. In the prospective study, mobile phlebotomists collected whole blood, serum and a nasopharyngeal or oropharyngeal swab from each participant. Prospective study participants could optionally give additional blood draws and questionnaires over a roughly two-month period. Before DNA extraction, prospective study blood samples were shipped either frozen or at room temperature.

This chain is built from TRBV4-2 and TRBJ2-2, and the D gene may be TRBD2, 5 bases matching. This TCR was sampled from a man aged 35-49 years who had recovered from COVID-19. The sample consisted of PBMCs or T cells enriched from blood (not recorded which). The base sequence is TGTGCCAGCAGCCAAGATACGGGATTCGGGGAGCTGTTTTTT. Translated, it reads CASSQDTGFGELFF.